This T cell receptor (beta chain) was obtained from a study of early T cells in non-severe SARS-CoV-2 infection. Study-wide background: The study sequenced bulk RNA from unsorted whole blood, with chains unpaired.

This clonotype was seen at least ten times. The germline V gene has CDR1 MDHEN and CDR2 SYDVKM. The CDR3 has 14 amino acids. J was trimmed by 3 bases and V by 3 bases; bases with no gene match: 4. Attachment of unique molecular identifiers was made to individual cDNA molecules. TCRdb used MiXCR to reprocess the 5' RACE reads, holding one entry per CDR3 protein. The table records some 49,000 distinct CDR3 sequences, approximately 7.6% of them present only once. The TCR originated in an adult who was a healthcare worker with PCR-confirmed SARS-CoV-2 infection or an uninfected control (not recorded which). Specimen: whole blood. This chain links TRBV28 with TRBJ2-7; 8 positions agree with TRBD2. The CDR3 DNA follows: TGTGCCAGCAGTTTTAGACTAGCGAGCTACGAGCAGTACTTC. Protein: CASSFRLASYEQYF.